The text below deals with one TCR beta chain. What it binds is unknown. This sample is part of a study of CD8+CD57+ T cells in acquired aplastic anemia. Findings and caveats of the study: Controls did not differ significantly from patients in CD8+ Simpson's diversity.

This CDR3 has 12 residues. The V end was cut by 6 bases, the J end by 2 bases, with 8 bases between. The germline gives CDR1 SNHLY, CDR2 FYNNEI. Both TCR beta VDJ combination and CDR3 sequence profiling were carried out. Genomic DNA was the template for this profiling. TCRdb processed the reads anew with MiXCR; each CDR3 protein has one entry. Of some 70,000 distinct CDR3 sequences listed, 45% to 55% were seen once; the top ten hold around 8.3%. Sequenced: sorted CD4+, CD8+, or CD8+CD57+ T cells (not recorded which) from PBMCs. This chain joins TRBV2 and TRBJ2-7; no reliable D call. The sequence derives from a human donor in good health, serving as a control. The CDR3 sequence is CASRKQAYEQYF. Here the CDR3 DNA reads TGTGCCAGCAGGAAACAAGCCTACGAGCAGTACTTC.